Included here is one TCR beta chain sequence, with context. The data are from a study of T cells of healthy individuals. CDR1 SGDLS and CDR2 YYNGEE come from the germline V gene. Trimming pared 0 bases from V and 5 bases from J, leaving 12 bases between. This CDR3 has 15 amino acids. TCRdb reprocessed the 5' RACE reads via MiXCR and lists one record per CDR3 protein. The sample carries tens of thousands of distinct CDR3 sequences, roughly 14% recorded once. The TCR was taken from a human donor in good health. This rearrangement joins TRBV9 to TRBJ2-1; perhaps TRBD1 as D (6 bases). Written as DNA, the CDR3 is TGTGCCAGCAGCGTAGGGCAGGGGTGGGACAATGAGCAGTTCTTC. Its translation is CASSVGQGWDNEQFF.